The rows below give T cell receptor beta chains drawn from one sample of a study of CD8+ T cells in alopecia areata. The protocol was immunoSEQ multiplex PCR, while the TCRdb copy is restricted to in-frame clones and leaves out a portion. The sample includes about 140,000 clones, roughly four fifths of them seen just once. This specimen consisted of CD8+ T cells sorted from blood, obtained at week 4, from a patient treated with tofacitinib. The receptors were sampled from a human donor with alopecia areata. Both conserved end residues are trimmed from each CDR3. Fields, in order: D gene, V gene, CDR3 protein. D genes are given only for firm matches.

D gene: -; V gene: TRBV27; CDR3 protein: ASSLGGEQY
D gene: -; V gene: TRBV9; CDR3 protein: ASSVTGLEETQY
D gene: -; V gene: TRBV27; CDR3 protein: ASSSGLGETQY
D gene: TRBD1; V gene: TRBV7-6; CDR3 protein: ASSPDRGNTGELF
D gene: -; V gene: TRBV11-2; CDR3 protein: ASSSRAQETQY
D gene: -; V gene: TRBV27; CDR3 protein: ASSTGGSSYEQY
D gene: TRBD2; V gene: TRBV29-1; CDR3 protein: SVHTGLAGDEQY
D gene: -; V gene: TRBV11-2; CDR3 protein: ASSLEISTDTQY
D gene: -; V gene: TRBV11-2; CDR3 protein: ASSNRPDRLQETQY
D gene: -; V gene: TRBV5-4; CDR3 protein: ASSLQPPEWGTDTQY
D gene: -; V gene: TRBV2; CDR3 protein: ASSEDGPSSYEQY
D gene: TRBD1; V gene: TRBV29-1; CDR3 protein: SGTGVETQY
D gene: -; V gene: TRBV7-6; CDR3 protein: ASSEFSLDAYGYT
D gene: -; V gene: TRBV7-9; CDR3 protein: ASSLAVARGRTDTQY